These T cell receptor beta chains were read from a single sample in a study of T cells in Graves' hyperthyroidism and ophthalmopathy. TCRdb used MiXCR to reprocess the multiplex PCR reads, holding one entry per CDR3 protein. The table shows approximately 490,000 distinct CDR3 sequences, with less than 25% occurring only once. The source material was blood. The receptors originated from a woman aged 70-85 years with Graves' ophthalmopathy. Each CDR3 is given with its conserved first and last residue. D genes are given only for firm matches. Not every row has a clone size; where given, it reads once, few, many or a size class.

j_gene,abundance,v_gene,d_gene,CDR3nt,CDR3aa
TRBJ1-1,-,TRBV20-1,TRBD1,TGCAGTGCTCCGCGACAGGGGACTGAAGCTTTCTTT,CSAPRQGTEAFF
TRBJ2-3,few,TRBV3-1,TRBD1,TGTGCCAGCAGCCAAGAAAGACAGGGTGGTACAGATACGCAGTATTTT,CASSQERQGGTDTQYF
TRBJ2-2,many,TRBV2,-,TGTGCCAGCATGAGGGACCCAACCGGGGAGCTGTTTTTT,CASMRDPTGELFF
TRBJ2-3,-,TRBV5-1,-,TGCGCCAGCAGCTTGGCCGGTTGGGGGACAGATACGCAGTATTTT,CASSLAGWGTDTQYF
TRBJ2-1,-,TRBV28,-,TGCGCCAGCAGCCAGGAGGGACCCCCCGTGAATGAGCAGTTCTTC,CASSQEGPPVNEQFF
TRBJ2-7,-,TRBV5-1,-,TGCGCCAGCAGCTTTACGGGGTACGTCAACGAGCAGTACTTC,CASSFTGYVNEQYF
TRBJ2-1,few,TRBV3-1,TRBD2,TGTGCCACCAGACTAGCCAATGAGCAGTTCTTC,CATRLANEQFF
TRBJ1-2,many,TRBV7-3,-,TGTGCCAGCAGCTTAATTCCGGATCGGGGCTACACCTTC,CASSLIPDRGYTF
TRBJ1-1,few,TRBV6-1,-,TGTGCCAGCAACTTAGTACAGGGTTTGGCTGAAGCTTTCTTT,CASNLVQGLAEAFF
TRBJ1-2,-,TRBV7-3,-,TGTGCCAGCAGCTTCGATACAGGGCACGGCTACACCTTC,CASSFDTGHGYTF
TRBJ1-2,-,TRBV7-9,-,TGTGCCAGCAGCCCCCCGGGAGCGGGCTATGGCTACACCTTC,CASSPPGAGYGYTF
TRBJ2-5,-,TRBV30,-,TGTGCCTGCTACGGCGCGATACAAGAGACCCAGTACTTC,CACYGAIQETQYF